This T cell receptor (beta chain) was documented in a study of blood T cell repertoires in COVID-19. Study background: T cells, B-cell-depleted T cells, or PBMCs provided the cDNA or gDNA that served as material.

Germline CDR1 and CDR2: MNHEY and SMNVEV (reference sequence). CDR3 size: 15 residues. V lost 3 bases, J lost 2 bases, and 7 bases stayed unmatched. The method was immunoSEQ multiplex PCR; TCRdb's version includes in-frame clones alone and lacks a portion of them. The table shows 200,000 to 300,000 clones, with about 90% occurring only once. The clonotype originates from a woman aged 25 to 39 who had recovered from COVID-19. The chain joins TRBV27 to TRBJ2-7; 7 bases line up with TRBD2. Sequenced input: peripheral blood. CDR3 sequence (DNA): TGTGCCAGCAGTTTGGGAGGGAACGGACCCTACGAGCAGTACTTC. Encoded protein: CASSLGGNGPYEQYF.